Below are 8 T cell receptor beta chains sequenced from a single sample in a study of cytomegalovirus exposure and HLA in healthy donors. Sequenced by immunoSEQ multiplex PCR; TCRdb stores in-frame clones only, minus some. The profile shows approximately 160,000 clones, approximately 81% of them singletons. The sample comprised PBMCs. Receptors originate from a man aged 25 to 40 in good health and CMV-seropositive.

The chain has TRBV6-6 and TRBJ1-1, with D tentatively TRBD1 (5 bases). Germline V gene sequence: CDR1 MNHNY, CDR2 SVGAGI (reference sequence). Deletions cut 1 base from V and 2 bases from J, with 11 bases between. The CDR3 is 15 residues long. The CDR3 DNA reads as TGTGCCAGCAGTTACTATCCCCAGGGCAACACTGAAGCTTTCTTT. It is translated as CASSYYPQGNTEAFF.

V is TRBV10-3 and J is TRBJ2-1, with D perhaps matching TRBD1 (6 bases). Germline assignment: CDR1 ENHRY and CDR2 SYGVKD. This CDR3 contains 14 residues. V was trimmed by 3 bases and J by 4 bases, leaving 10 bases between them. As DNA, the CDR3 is TGTGCCATCAGTGAACAGGGTGGGTACAATGAGCAGTTCTTC. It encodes CAISEQGGYNEQFF.

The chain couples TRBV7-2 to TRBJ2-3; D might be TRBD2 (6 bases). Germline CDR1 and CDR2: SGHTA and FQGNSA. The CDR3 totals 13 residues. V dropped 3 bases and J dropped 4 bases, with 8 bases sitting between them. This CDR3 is CASSFGEADTQYF. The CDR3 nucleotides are TGTGCCAGCAGCTTCGGGGAGGCAGATACGCAGTATTTT.

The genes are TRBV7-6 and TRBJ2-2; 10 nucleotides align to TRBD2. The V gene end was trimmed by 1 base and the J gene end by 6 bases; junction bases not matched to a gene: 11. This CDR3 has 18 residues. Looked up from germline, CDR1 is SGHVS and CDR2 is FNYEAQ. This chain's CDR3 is CASSLVVYSGRSAGELFF. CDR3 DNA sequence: TGTGCCAGCAGCTTAGTTGTTTATAGCGGGAGGTCGGCCGGGGAGCTGTTTTTT.

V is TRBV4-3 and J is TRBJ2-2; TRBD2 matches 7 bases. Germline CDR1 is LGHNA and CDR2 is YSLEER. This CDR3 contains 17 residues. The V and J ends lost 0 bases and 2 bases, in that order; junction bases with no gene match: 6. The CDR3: CASSQDSLAANTGELFF. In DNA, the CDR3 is TGCGCCAGCAGCCAAGATAGCCTAGCGGCTAACACCGGGGAGCTGTTTTTT.

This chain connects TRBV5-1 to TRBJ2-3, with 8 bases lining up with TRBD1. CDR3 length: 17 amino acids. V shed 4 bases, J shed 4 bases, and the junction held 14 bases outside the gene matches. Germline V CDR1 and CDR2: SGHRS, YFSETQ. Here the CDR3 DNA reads TGCGCCAGCAGCCCGAGCGCCAGACAGGGGTTGGCAGATACGCAGTATTTT. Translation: CASSPSARQGLADTQYF.

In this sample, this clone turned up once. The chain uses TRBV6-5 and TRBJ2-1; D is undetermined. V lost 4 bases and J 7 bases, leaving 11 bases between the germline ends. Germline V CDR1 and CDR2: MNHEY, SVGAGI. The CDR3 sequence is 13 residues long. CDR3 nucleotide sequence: TGTGCCAGCAGTTCCGGGTCACTAAATGAGCAGTTCTTC. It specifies CASSSGSLNEQFF.

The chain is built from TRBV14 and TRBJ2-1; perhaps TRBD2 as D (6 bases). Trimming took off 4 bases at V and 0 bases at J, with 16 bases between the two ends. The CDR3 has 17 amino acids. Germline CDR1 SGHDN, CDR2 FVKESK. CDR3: CASSRLGGGDSYNEQFF. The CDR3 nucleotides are TGTGCCAGCAGCCGTCTAGGCGGAGGGGACTCCTACAATGAGCAGTTCTTC.